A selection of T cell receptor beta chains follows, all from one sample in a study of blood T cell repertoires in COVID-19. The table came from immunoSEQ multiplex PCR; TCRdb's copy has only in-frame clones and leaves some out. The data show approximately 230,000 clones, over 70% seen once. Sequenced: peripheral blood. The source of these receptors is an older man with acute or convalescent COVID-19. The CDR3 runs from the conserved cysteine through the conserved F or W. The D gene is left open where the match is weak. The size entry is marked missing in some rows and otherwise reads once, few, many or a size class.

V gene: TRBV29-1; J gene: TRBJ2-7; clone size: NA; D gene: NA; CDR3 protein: CSVDEGREEQYF; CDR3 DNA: TGCAGCGTTGATGAGGGTCGGGAAGAGCAGTACTTC
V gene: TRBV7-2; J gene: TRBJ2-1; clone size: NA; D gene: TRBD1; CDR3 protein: CASSLDTGTGSGGNLFF; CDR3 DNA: TGTGCCAGCAGCTTAGACACCGGGACAGGGAGCGGTGGGAACCTGTTCTTC
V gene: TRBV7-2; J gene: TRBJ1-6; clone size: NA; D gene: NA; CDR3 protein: CASSSRQAAGPLHF; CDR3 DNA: TGTGCCAGCAGCTCCCGCCAGGCAGCAGGCCCCCTCCACTTT
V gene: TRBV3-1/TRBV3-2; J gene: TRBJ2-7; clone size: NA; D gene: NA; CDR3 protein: CASSQRQQYEQYF; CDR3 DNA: TGTGCCAGCAGCCAGAGACAACAATACGAGCAGTACTTC
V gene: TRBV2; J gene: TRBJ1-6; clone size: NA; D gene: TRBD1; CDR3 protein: CASYRDRYNSPLHF; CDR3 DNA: TGTGCCAGTTACCGGGACAGGTATAATTCACCCCTCCACTTT
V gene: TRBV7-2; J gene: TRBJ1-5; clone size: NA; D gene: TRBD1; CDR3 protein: CASSLRQGEGQPQHF; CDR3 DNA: TGTGCCAGCAGCTTAAGACAGGGGGAAGGCCAGCCCCAGCATTTT
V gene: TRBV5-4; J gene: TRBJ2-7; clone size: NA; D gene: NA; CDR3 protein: CASSRGTGPSTYEQYF; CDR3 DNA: TGTGCCAGCAGCCGTGGGACTGGCCCCTCAACCTACGAGCAGTACTTC
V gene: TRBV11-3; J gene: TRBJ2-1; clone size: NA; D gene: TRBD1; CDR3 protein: CASSWGQTKWGTTYNEQFF; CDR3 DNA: TGTGCCAGCAGCTGGGGACAGACAAAGTGGGGGACAACTTACAATGAGCAGTTCTTC
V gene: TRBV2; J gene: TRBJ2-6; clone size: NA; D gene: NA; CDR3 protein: CASADSGANVLTF; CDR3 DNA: TGTGCCAGTGCGGACTCTGGGGCCAACGTCCTGACTTTC
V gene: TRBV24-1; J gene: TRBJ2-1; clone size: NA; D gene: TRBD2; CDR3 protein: CATSDRLAVSSYNEQFF; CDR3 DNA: TGTGCCACCAGTGATCGGCTAGCGGTAAGCTCCTACAATGAGCAGTTCTTC
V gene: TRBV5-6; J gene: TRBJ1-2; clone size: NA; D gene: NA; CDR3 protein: CASSRLDGYTF; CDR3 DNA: TGTGCCAGCAGCCGACTGGATGGCTACACCTTC
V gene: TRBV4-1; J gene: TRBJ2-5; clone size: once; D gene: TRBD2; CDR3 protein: CASSQTPLGGAGETQYF; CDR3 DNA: TGCGCCAGCAGCCAAACCCCGCTCGGGGGGGCCGGAGAGACCCAGTACTTC
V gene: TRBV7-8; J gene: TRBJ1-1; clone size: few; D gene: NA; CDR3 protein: CASSLVMTGVGEAFF; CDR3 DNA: TGTGCCAGCAGCTTAGTGATGACAGGCGTGGGTGAAGCTTTCTTT
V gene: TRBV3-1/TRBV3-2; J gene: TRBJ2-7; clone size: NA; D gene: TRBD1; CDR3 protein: CASSRQGGEQYF; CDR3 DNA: TGTGCCAGCAGCCGACAGGGCGGCGAGCAGTACTTC
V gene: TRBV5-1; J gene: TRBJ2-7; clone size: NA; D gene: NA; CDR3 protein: CASSSSNGQSSYEQYF; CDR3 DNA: TGCGCCAGCAGCTCCAGTAACGGACAGAGCTCCTACGAGCAGTACTTC
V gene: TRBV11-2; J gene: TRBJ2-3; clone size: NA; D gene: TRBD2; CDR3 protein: CASSLTGGSTDTQYF; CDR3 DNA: TGTGCCAGCAGCTTAACGGGGGGAAGCACAGATACGCAGTATTTT
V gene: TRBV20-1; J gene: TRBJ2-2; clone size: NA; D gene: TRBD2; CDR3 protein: CSASSAGGLTGELFF; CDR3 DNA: TGCAGTGCTAGTTCAGCGGGGGGGCTCACCGGGGAGCTGTTTTTT
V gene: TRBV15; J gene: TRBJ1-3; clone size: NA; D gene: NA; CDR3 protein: CATRIEGGRPGNTIYF; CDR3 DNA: TGTGCCACCAGAATCGAGGGGGGGCGGCCTGGAAACACCATATATTTT
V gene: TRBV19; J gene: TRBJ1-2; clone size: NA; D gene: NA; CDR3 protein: CASFQYGYTF; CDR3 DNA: TGTGCCAGTTTTCAATATGGCTACACCTTC
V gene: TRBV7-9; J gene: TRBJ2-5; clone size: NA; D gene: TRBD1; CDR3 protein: CASSLGTGIQETQYF; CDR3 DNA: TGTGCCAGCAGCTTAGGGACAGGGATCCAAGAGACCCAGTACTTC
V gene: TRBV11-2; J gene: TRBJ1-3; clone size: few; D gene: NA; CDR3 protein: CASSSRTDVAGNTIYF; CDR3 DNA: TGTGCCAGCAGCTCAAGGACGGATGTAGCGGGAAACACCATATATTTT
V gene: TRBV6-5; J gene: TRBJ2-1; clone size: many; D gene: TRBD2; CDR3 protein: CASTTGLAGEDEQFF; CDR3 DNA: TGTGCCAGCACTACCGGACTAGCGGGAGAAGATGAGCAGTTCTTC
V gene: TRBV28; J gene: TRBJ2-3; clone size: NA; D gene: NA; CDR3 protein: CASSLGGDTQYF; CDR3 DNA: TGTGCCAGCAGTTTAGGAGGAGATACGCAGTATTTT
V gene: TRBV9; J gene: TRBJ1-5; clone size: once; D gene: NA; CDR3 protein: CASSVEGAGARDNQPQHF; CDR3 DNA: TGTGCCAGCAGCGTAGAAGGAGCGGGGGCGCGCGACAATCAGCCCCAGCATTTT
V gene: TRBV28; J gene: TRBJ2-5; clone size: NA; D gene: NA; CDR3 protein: CASSEVSIGMETQYF; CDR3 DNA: TGTGCCAGCAGTGAGGTTTCCATCGGGATGGAGACCCAGTACTTC